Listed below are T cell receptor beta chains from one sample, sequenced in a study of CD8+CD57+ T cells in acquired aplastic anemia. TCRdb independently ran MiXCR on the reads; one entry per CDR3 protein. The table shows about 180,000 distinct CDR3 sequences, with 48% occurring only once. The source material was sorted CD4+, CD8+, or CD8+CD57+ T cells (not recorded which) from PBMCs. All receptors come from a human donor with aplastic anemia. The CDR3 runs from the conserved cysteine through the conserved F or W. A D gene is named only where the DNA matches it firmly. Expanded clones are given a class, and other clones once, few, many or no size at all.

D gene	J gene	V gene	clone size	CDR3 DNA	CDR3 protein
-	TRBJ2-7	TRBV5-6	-	TGTGCCAGCAGCTTGGCGGAGGGTCCGCGGAATGAGCAGTACTTC	CASSLAEGPRNEQYF
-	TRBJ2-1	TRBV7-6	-	TGTGCCAGCAGCGCCGACGGGGGCGGTGAGCAGTTCTTC	CASSADGGGEQFF
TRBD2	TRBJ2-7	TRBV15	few	TGTGCCACCAGCAGAGATCGGGCGGGAGCTTACGAGCAGTACTTC	CATSRDRAGAYEQYF
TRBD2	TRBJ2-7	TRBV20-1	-	TGCAGTGCTTCCGGGACTAGCGGGGAGTACGAGCAGTACTTC	CSASGTSGEYEQYF
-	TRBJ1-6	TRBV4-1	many	TGCGCCAGCAGCCAAGTCACCGGGGGGTCCTATAATTCACCCCTCCACTTT	CASSQVTGGSYNSPLHF
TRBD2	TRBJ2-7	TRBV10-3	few	TGTGCCTCAGGGACTAGCGGCACCTACGAGCAGTACTTC	CASGTSGTYEQYF
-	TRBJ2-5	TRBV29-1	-	TGCAGCTCAGACGGGGGCAGGGAGACCCAGTACTTC	CSSDGGRETQYF
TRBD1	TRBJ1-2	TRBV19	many	TGTGCCAGTAGTATAGATGGGACAGGGAGCTATGGCTACACCTTC	CASSIDGTGSYGYTF
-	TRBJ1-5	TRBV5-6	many	TGTGCCAGCAGCTTGGGTGGTAACAATCAGCCCCAGCATTTT	CASSLGGNNQPQHF
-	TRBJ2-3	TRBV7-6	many	TGTGCCAGCAGCTTAGGCCCAGGGGGGGGTTCAGATACGCAGTATTTT	CASSLGPGGGSDTQYF
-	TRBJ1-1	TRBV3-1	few	TGTGCCAGCAGCCAAGAATGGGGGGGTAGCACTGAAGCTTTCTTT	CASSQEWGGSTEAFF
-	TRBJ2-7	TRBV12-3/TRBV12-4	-	TGTGCCAGCAGTTTCGGTAGACCCTCCTACGAGCAGTACTTC	CASSFGRPSYEQYF
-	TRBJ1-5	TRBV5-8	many	TGTGCCAGCAGCTTGGCCAGCAATCAGCCCCAGCATTTT	CASSLASNQPQHF
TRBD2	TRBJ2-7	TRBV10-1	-	TGCGCCAGCAGCCCCGGGACTAGCGGGCGCGGATACGAGCAGTACTTC	CASSPGTSGRGYEQYF
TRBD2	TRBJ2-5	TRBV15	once	TGTGCCACCAGTGGGGCGGGAGTAAGCGAGACCCAGTACTTC	CATSGAGVSETQYF
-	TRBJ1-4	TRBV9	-	TGTGCCAGCAGCGTAAAGGCCGCTGCAACTAATGAAAAACTGTTTTTT	CASSVKAAATNEKLFF
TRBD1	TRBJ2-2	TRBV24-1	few	TGTGCCACCAGGGGGACAGTCGACACCGGGGAGCTGTTTTTT	CATRGTVDTGELFF
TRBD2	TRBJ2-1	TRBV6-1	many	TGTGCCAGCAGAGCTAGCGGGGGGGCGAATGAGCAGTTCTTC	CASRASGGANEQFF